The rows below give T cell receptor beta chains drawn from one sample of a study of shared T cell receptors in the human thymus. This table comes from immunoSEQ multiplex PCR, and its TCRdb copy is limited to in-frame clones, with some not included. The sample holds about 610,000 clones, approximately 90% seen once. This same sample was also part of a study on human thymus T cells.

Sequenced input: thymocytes. These TCRs come from a boy less than two years old with a congenital heart defect. The CDR3 runs from the conserved cysteine through the conserved F or W. D genes are given only for firm matches. The size of a clone is reported for some rows only, either as once, few or many, or as a class for expanded clones.

d_gene | abundance | j_gene | v_gene | CDR3nt | CDR3aa
TRBD2 | NA | TRBJ2-2 | TRBV4-3 | TGCGCCAGCAGCCAAGATCCTGGGACTAGAGGGGAGCTGTTTTTT | CASSQDPGTRGELFF
NA | few | TRBJ2-7 | TRBV6-6 | TGTGCCAGCAGCCACAGGGAAACCTACGAGCAGTACTTC | CASSHRETYEQYF
TRBD2 | NA | TRBJ2-7 | TRBV2 | TGTGCCAGCAGAGATGGACTAGCGGCTCCCTACGAGCAGTACTTC | CASRDGLAAPYEQYF
NA | once | TRBJ2-2 | TRBV12-5 | TGTGCTAGTGGTTGCGGGTCCCGGGAGCTGTTTTTT | CASGCGSRELFF
TRBD2 | NA | TRBJ2-7 | TRBV7-9 | TGTGCCAGCAGGCTAGCGGGTCCAAGCTACGAGCAGTACTTC | CASRLAGPSYEQYF
TRBD2 | NA | TRBJ2-7 | TRBV7-2 | TGTGCCAGCAGCCCAAGAGGACTAGACAACGTCTACGAGCAGTACTTC | CASSPRGLDNVYEQYF
NA | NA | TRBJ2-3 | TRBV5-1 | TGCGCCAGCAGCTTGCCCGGGGAAAGCACAGATACGCAGTATTTT | CASSLPGESTDTQYF
TRBD2 | NA | TRBJ2-1 | TRBV29-1 | TGCAGCGTTGTAGCGGGCCCGACCTCCAATGAGCAGTTCTTC | CSVVAGPTSNEQFF
TRBD2 | once | TRBJ2-3 | TRBV29-1 | TGCAGCGTTGAAGATCTTCAAGCGGGAGAGCATGCAGATACGCAGTATTTT | CSVEDLQAGEHADTQYF
NA | NA | TRBJ1-1 | TRBV29-1 | TGCAGCGCAGGGGTGGGGAACACTGAAGCTTTCTTT | CSAGVGNTEAFF
NA | NA | TRBJ1-5 | TRBV5-1 | TGCGCCAGCAGCTTGGTTCCGGGGATGGGACAGCCCCAGCATTTT | CASSLVPGMGQPQHF
NA | NA | TRBJ1-1 | TRBV19 | TGTGCCAGTAGTATACGTACGGACACTGAAGCTTTCTTT | CASSIRTDTEAFF
TRBD1 | few | TRBJ1-1 | TRBV6-5 | TGTGCCAGCACGATACAGGGGTCGGACACTGAAGCTTTCTTT | CASTIQGSDTEAFF
TRBD2 | NA | TRBJ2-1 | TRBV4-2 | TGTGCCAGCAGCCAGGGGACTAGAAATGAGCAGTTCTTC | CASSQGTRNEQFF
NA | NA | TRBJ1-1 | TRBV19 | TGTGCCAGTAGTATAGATAGAGGGAACACTGAAGCTTTCTTT | CASSIDRGNTEAFF
NA | NA | TRBJ2-5 | TRBV7-9 | TGTGCCAGCAGCCCCGTGCGAGAGACCCAGTACTTC | CASSPVRETQYF
NA | NA | TRBJ2-7 | TRBV14 | TGTGCCAGCAGCCAAAGGCAGGCGGGCCACGAGCAGTACTTC | CASSQRQAGHEQYF
NA | NA | TRBJ2-2 | TRBV30 | TGTGCCTGGAGTGTACGGGCCGGGGAGCTGTTTTTT | CAWSVRAGELFF
NA | NA | TRBJ2-2 | TRBV2 | TGTGCCGACAGTCCTCTGGGCGGGGAGCTGTTTTTT | CADSPLGGELFF
NA | NA | TRBJ2-1 | TRBV19 | TGTGCCAGTAAGGCAGGGTACAATGAGCAGTTCTTC | CASKAGYNEQFF
NA | NA | TRBJ1-1 | TRBV25-1 | TGTGCCAGCACCCGAGAGGTTCCCAACACTGAAGCTTTCTTT | CASTREVPNTEAFF
TRBD1 | NA | TRBJ2-5 | TRBV23-1 | TGCGCCAGCAGTCAATCGAGGGCTGGGACAGGGACCTTGGAGACCCAGTACTTC | CASSQSRAGTGTLETQYF
NA | NA | TRBJ1-1 | TRBV7-4 | TGTGCCAGCAGCTACACAGGGTTCTCTCGGAACACTGAAGCTTTCTTT | CASSYTGFSRNTEAFF
TRBD1 | NA | TRBJ1-1 | TRBV5-1 | TGCGCCAGCAGCTCTAATACAGGGGACACTGAAGCTTTCTTT | CASSSNTGDTEAFF
NA | NA | TRBJ1-2 | TRBV12-5 | TGTGCTAGTGGTTTGTGGGCCTCTAACTATGGCTACACCTTC | CASGLWASNYGYTF
TRBD2 | NA | TRBJ2-7 | TRBV7-9 | TGTGCCAGCAGCGCCCTAGCGGACCTACGAGGGCAGTACTTC | CASSALADLRGQYF
TRBD2 | NA | TRBJ2-7 | TRBV7-9 | TGTGCCAGCAGCTTGGGGGGGGAGGGCGAGCAGTACTTC | CASSLGGEGEQYF
TRBD2 | NA | TRBJ2-3 | TRBV4-2 | TGTGCCAGCAGCCAAGATTCCGGCTTCGAGCGGGAGACGCGCCCATCAGATACGCAGTATTTT | CASSQDSGFERETRPSDTQYF
TRBD2 | NA | TRBJ2-1 | TRBV25-1 | TGTGCCAGCAGTGAAGCCCTAGCGGGAGACTACAATGAGCAGTTCTTC | CASSEALAGDYNEQFF
NA | NA | TRBJ2-2 | TRBV9 | TGTGCCAGCAGCGTAAAGGGTGGCTCGGAGGAAGACACCGGGGAGCTGTTTTTT | CASSVKGGSEEDTGELFF
TRBD1 | NA | TRBJ2-7 | TRBV11-2 | TGTGCCAGCAGACCTGGAGTCGGACAGGGAGCTTACGAGCAGTACTTC | CASRPGVGQGAYEQYF
TRBD2 | NA | TRBJ2-7 | TRBV4-3 | TGCGCCAGCAGCCAAGCGGGAGGAGGTCGCGAGCAGTACTTC | CASSQAGGGREQYF
NA | NA | TRBJ2-5 | TRBV12-5 | TGTGCTAGTGGTCCTGCTGATCGACTTGGAGAAGAGACCCAGTACTTC | CASGPADRLGEETQYF
NA | NA | TRBJ1-1 | TRBV19 | TGTGCCAGTAGTATAGATGAAGAGGGCACTGAAGCTTTCTTT | CASSIDEEGTEAFF
TRBD1 | NA | TRBJ2-7 | TRBV11-2 | TGTGCCAGCAGCCCCACCGGAAAGGGGGCGAGGGAGCAGTACTTC | CASSPTGKGAREQYF
TRBD2 | NA | TRBJ2-3 | TRBV2 | TGTGCCAGCAGTGTCACTAGCGGGAGGGCTAGGGTTGGGAGCACAGATACGCAGTATTTT | CASSVTSGRARVGSTDTQYF
TRBD2 | few | TRBJ2-1 | TRBV5-4 | TGTGCCAGCAGCTTGGAGACTAGCGGCAGCTCCTACAATGAGCAGTTCTTC | CASSLETSGSSYNEQFF
TRBD2 | NA | TRBJ2-3 | TRBV4-3 | TGCGCCAGCAGCCAGGCGCTTCCGGGACTAGCAAAAACAGATACGCAGTATTTT | CASSQALPGLAKTDTQYF